The 8 T cell receptor beta chains below were found in one sample sequenced in a study of identical twins (dated by TCRdb to the mid-2010s). Library preparation was by 5' RACE. The data were produced on an Illumina HiSeq 2000. The public sequencing data were trimmed at Q25 with fastp and processed into clonotypes with MiXCR by TCRdb, which kept only in-frame beta chains. Records with the same CDR3 protein are collapsed into one entry carrying the most frequent genes and DNA. For this sample the table gives more than 350,000 distinct CDR3 sequences, of which 7% to 9.5% were detected only once. 7.5% to 9.5% of the sample comes from the top ten. Sequenced: naive T cells sorted from blood. In light of the paper, this sample's cell subset or site label describes: cells isolated with a human naive T-cell isolation kit. The origin of the receptors is a woman aged 45-59 years in good health.

Only a few counts were recorded for this clonotype. This chain links TRBV20-1 with TRBJ1-5; D unresolved. The germline V and J ends were trimmed by 2 bases and 4 bases, with 12 bases remaining between them. The germline CDR1 and CDR2 sequences are DFQATT and SNEGSKA (reference sequence). This CDR3 region has 14 residues. Here the CDR3 reads CSARSGIGNQPQHF. Written as DNA, the CDR3 is TGCAGTGCTAGATCGGGGATAGGGAATCAGCCCCAGCATTTT.

The chain employs TRBV20-1 and TRBJ2-2; 15 nucleotides align to TRBD2. The CDR3 length is 16 residues. With V trimmed by 2 bases and J by 6 bases, 4 bases remained unmatched. CDR1 DFQATT and CDR2 SNEGSKA come from the germline V gene (reference sequence). This chain's CDR3 is CSARPGLAGGPGELFF. The CDR3 DNA is TGCAGTGCTAGACCCGGACTAGCGGGAGGGCCCGGGGAGCTGTTTTTT.

The rearrangement joins TRBV5-1 to TRBJ1-2; D unresolved. Trimming left V 0 bases short and J 8 bases short, with 11 bases between. The germline CDR1 and CDR2 sequences are SGHRS and YFSETQ. The CDR3 is 13 amino acids. The CDR3 DNA sequence: TGCGCCAGCAGCTTGGCCGGGGTCTCGGGCTACACCTTC. This gives the protein CASSLAGVSGYTF. The variable domain in full, with the rest retrieved from reference TRBV5-1 and TRBJ1-2, is KAGVTQTPRYLIKTRGQQVTLSCSPISGHRSVSWYQQTPGQGLQFLFEYFSETQRNKGNFPGRFSGRQFSNSRSEMNVSTLELGDSALYLCASSLAGVSGYTFGSGTRLTVV.

This clonotype was found many times. The chain employs TRBV5-6 and TRBJ1-5; TRBD1 is a possible D gene (6 bases). The CDR3 is made up of 14 amino acids. Germline V gene data show CDR1 as SGHDT and CDR2 as YYEEEE. V lost 2 bases and J 9 bases, leaving 15 bases between the germline ends. CDR3 coding DNA: TGTGCCAGCAGCTTCCGACAGGCACCACTGCCCCAGCATTTT. It is translated as CASSFRQAPLPQHF.

CDR3 bases: TGTGCCAGCAGTTTATCGACAGGGGCGTGGACTGAAGCTTTCTTT. Protein product: CASSLSTGAWTEAFF. This chain joins TRBV27 and TRBJ1-1; 8 nucleotides align to TRBD1. Germline trimming cut 0 bases from V and 5 bases from J; bases unmatched to any gene: 5. The CDR3 sequence is 15 residues long. Looked up from germline, CDR1 is MNHEY and CDR2 is SMNVEV (reference sequence).

The V and J genes are TRBV6-2 or TRBV6-3 and TRBJ2-2, with D tentatively TRBD1 (6 bases). Per germline, CDR1 MNHEY and CDR2 SVGEGT. The germline V and J ends were trimmed by 2 bases and 0 bases, with 16 bases remaining between them. The CDR3 is 18 amino acids. The CDR3 reads CASSYPIRGTANTGELFF. In DNA form, the CDR3 reads TGTGCCAGCAGTTACCCCATTAGGGGGACGGCGAACACCGGGGAGCTGTTTTTT.

This clonotype turned up a few times. CDR3 DNA sequence: TGTGCCAGCAGTGAAGGCGGACAGGGCCTCTACGAGCAGTACGTC. It specifies CASSEGGQGLYEQYV. V usage is TRBV2 and J usage is TRBJ2-7, with 8 bases aligning to TRBD1. V lost 1 base to trimming and J lost 3 bases; unmatched junction nucleotides: 5. The CDR3 covers 15 residues. CDR1 and CDR2 from the germline V gene are SNHLY and FYNNEI.

The CDR3 loop reads CATSSEGSSYEQYV. CDR3 coding DNA: TGTGCCACCAGCAGCGAGGGCTCTTCCTACGAGCAGTACGTC. The chain employs TRBV15 and TRBJ2-7; D is possibly TRBD2 (5 bases). Trimming shortened V by 3 bases and J by 1 base, and 10 bases separated the two germline ends. The germline CDR1 and CDR2 sequences are LNHNV and YYDKDF (reference sequence). This CDR3 contains 14 residues.